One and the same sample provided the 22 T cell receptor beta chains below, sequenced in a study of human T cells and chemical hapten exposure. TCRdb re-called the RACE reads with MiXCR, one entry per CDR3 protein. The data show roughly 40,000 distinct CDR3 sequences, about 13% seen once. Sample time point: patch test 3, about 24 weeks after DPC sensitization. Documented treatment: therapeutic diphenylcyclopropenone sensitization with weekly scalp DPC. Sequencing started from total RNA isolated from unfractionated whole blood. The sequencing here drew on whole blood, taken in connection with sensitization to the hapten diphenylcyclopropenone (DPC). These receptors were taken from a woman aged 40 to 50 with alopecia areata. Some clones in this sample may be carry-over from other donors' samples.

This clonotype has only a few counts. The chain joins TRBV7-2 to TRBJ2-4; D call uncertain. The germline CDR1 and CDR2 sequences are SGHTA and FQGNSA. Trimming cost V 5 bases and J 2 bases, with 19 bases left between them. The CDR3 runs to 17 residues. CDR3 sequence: CASSARPPWGTKNIQYF. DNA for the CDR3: TGTGCCAGCAGCGCCCGACCCCCTTGGGGAACCAAAAACATTCAGTACTTC.

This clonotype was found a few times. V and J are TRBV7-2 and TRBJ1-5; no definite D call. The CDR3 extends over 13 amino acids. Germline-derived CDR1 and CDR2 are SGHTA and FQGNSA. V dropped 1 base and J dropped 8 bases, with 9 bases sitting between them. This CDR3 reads CASSLVVGEPQHF. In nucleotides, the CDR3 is TGTGCCAGCAGCTTAGTGGTGGGAGAGCCCCAGCATTTT.

As DNA, the CDR3 is TGTGCCAGCAGCCCGGACAGTACGAATTCACCCCTCCACTTT. Translated, it gives CASSPDSTNSPLHF. The chain has TRBV7-2 and TRBJ1-6, with D possibly matching TRBD1 (6 bases). Looked up from germline, CDR1 is SGHTA and CDR2 is FQGNSA. V gave up 5 bases and J gave up 7 bases, with 12 bases separating them. The CDR3 extends over 14 amino acids. Using reference TRBV7-2 and TRBJ1-6 for the parts outside the CDR3, the full variable domain is GAGVSQSPSNKVTEKGKDVELRCDPISGHTALYWYRQSLGQGLEFLIYFQGNSAPDKSGLPSDRFSAERTGGSVSTLTIQRTQQEDSAVYLCASSPDSTNSPLHFGNGTRLTVT.

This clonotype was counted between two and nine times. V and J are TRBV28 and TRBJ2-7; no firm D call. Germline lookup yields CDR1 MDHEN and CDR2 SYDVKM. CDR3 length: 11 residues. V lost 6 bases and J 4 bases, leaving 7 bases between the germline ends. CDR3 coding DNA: TGTGCCAGCAGATATAGATACGAGCAGTACTTC. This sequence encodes CASRYRYEQYF.

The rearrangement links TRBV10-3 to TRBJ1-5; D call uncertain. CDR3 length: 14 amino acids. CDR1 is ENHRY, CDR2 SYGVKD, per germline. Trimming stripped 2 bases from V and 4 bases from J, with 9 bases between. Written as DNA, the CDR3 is TGTGCCATCAGTGAGGGGAGGGAGAATCAGCCCCAGCATTTT. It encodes CAISEGRENQPQHF.

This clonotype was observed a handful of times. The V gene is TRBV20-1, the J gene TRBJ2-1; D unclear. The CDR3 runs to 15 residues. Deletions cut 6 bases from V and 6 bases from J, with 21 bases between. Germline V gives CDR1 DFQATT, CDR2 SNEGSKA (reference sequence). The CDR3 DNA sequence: TGCAGTGCCTCATCCAGGATTGGGTTAGGCAATGAGCAGTTCTTC. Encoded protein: CSASSRIGLGNEQFF.

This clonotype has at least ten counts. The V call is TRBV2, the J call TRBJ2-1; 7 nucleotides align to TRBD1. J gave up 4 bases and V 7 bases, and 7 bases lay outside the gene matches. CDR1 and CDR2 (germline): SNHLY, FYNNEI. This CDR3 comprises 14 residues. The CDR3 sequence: CASKNQGVYNEQFF. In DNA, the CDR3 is TGTGCCAGCAAGAACCAGGGGGTGTACAATGAGCAGTTCTTC.

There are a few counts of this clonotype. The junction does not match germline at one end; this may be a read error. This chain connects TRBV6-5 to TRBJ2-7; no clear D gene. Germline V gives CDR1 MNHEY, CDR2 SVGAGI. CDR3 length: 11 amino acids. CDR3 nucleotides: TGTGCCAGCAGCGAATTCGGGCAGAACTTCTTC. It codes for CASSEFGQNFF.

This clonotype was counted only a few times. The CDR3 is CSVDSTGQKGAFF. The CDR3 bases are TGCAGCGTTGACTCGACGGGACAAAAAGGGGCTTTCTTT. The chain combines TRBV29-1 with TRBJ1-1, with TRBD1 as a possible D gene (6 bases). V dropped 3 bases and J dropped 11 bases, with 19 bases sitting between them. The CDR3 loop spans 13 amino acids. Germline V gene data show CDR1 as SQVTM and CDR2 as ANQGSEA.

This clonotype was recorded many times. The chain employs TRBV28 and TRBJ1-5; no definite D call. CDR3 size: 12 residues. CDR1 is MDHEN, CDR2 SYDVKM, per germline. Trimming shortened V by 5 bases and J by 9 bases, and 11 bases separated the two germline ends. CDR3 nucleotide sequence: TGTGCCAGCAGTCTCGGACTGCTGCCCCAGCATTTT. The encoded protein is CASSLGLLPQHF.

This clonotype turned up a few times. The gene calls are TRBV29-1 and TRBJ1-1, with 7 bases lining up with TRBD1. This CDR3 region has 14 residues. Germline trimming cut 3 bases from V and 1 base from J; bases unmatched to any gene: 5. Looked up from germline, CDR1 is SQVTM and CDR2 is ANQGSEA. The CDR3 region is CSVDDGTANTEAFF. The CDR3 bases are TGCAGCGTTGATGACGGGACAGCGAACACTGAAGCTTTCTTT.

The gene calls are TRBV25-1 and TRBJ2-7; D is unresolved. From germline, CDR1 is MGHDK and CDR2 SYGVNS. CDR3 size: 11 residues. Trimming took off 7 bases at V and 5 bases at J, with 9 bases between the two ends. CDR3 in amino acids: CASTGSHEQYF. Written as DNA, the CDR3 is TGTGCCAGCACCGGGTCGCACGAGCAGTACTTC.

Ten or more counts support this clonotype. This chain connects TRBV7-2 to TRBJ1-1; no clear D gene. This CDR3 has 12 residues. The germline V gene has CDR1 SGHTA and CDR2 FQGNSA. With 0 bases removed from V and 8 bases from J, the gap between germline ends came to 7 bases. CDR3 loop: CASSLAATEAFF. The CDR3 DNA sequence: TGTGCCAGCAGCTTAGCAGCAACAGAAGCTTTCTTT.

The DNA for the CDR3 is TGTGCCAGCAGGGACGATAACAATGAGCAGTTCTTC. Amino acids: CASRDDNNEQFF. The chain links TRBV2 to TRBJ2-1; D gene uncertain. The germline CDR1 and CDR2 sequences are SNHLY and FYNNEI. The V and J ends lost 6 bases and 5 bases respectively, with 8 bases between them. The CDR3 is made up of 12 amino acids.

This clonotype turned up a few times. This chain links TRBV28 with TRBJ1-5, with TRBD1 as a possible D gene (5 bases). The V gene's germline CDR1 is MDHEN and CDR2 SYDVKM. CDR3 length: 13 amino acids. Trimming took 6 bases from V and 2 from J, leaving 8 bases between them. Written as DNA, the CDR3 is TGTGCCAGCAGAGACAGAGGCAATCAGCCCCAGCATTTT. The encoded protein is CASRDRGNQPQHF.

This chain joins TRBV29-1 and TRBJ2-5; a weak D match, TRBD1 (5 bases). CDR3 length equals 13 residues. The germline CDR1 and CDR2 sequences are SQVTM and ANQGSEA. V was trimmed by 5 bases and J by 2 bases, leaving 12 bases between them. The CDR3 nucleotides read TGCAGCGTTCGACAGAGCCTACAAGAGACCCAGTACTTC. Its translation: CSVRQSLQETQYF.

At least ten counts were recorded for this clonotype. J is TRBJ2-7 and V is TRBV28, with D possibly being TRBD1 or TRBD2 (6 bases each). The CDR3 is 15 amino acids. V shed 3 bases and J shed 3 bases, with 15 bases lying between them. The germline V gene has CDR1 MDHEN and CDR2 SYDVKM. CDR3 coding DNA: TGTGCCAGCAGTTTTGGAGGGATAGGGGGCTACGAGCAGTACTTC. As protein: CASSFGGIGGYEQYF.

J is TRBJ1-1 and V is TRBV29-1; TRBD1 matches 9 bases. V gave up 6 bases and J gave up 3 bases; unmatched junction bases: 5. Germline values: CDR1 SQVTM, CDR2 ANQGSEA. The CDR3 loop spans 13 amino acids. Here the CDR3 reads CSVRGQGDTEAFF. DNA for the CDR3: TGCAGCGTCCGGGGACAGGGCGACACTGAAGCTTTCTTT.

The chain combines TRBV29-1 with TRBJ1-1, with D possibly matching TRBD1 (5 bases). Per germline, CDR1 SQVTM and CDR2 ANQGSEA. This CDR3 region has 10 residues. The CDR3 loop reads CAGGDTEAFF. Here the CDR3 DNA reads TGCGCGGGGGGTGACACTGAAGCTTTCTTT.

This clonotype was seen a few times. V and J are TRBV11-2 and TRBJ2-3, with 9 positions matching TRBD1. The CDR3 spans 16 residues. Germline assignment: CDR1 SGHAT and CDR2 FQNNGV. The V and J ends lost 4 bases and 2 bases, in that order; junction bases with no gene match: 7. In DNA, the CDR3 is TGTGCCAGCAGCTGGACGGACAGGGGAGCCACAGATACGCAGTATTTT. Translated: CASSWTDRGATDTQYF.

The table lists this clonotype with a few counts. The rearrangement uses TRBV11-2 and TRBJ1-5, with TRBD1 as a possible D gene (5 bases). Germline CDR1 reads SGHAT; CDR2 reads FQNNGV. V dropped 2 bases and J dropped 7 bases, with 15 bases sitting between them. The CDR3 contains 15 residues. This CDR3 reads CASSLSWGEWQPQHF. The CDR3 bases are TGTGCCAGCAGCTTATCGTGGGGGGAATGGCAGCCCCAGCATTTT.

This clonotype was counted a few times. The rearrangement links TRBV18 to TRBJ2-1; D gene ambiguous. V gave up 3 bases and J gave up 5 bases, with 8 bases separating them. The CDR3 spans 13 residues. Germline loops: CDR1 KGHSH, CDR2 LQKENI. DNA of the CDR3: TGTGCCAGCTCACCCTTGGGTGACAATGAGCAGTTCTTC. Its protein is CASSPLGDNEQFF. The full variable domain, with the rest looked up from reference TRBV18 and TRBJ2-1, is NAGVMQNPRHLVRRRGQEARLRCSPMKGHSHVYWYRQLPEEGLKFMVYLQKENIIDESGMPKERFSAEFPKEGPSILRIQQVVRGDSAAYFCASSPLGDNEQFFGPGTRLTVL.